The 14 T cell receptor beta chains given below trace back to one sample, sequenced in a study of vaccination and CD4 T cells after COVID-19. Antigens of these TCRs are unknown. Treatment here: approximately 10-day PBMC culture with coronavirus spike peptide pools or control peptides (ViraFEST assay). Scientists ran DNA taken from cultured CD4+ T cells through the Oncomine TCR Beta short-read assay for sequencing. TCRdb re-derived calls from the PCR reads in MiXCR, one entry per CDR3 protein. The sample gives almost 20,000 distinct CDR3 sequences, around half of which show up once; 3.5% to 4.5% is in the top ten. This sample comprised CD4+ T cells from blood, cultured in vitro, obtained before SARS-CoV-2 vaccination. These TCRs come from a human donor who had recovered from COVID-19.

This clonotype was counted a few times. V is TRBV21-1 and J is TRBJ1-1; no check of the table's D call, TRBD1, against the DNA was made. TRBV21-1 is a pseudogene segment. The CDR3 length is 16 residues. CDR3 DNA: TGTGCCAGCAGCAAAGCTTTGGGACAGGGTGGTACTGAAGCTTTCTTT. Amino acids: CASSKALGQGGTEAFF.

This clonotype was recorded a few times. The chain links TRBV7-2 to TRBJ2-5; no clear D. The ends were cut back, 1 base at V and 6 bases at J, with 9 bases in the middle. Germline values: CDR1 SGHTA, CDR2 FQGNSA. This CDR3 has 13 residues. CDR3: CASSLGTAQTQYF. The CDR3 DNA reads as TGTGCCAGCAGCTTAGGGACGGCACAGACCCAGTACTTC.

This clonotype was detected only a few times. The chain has TRBV11-3 and TRBJ2-5; 8 positions agree with TRBD1. CDR1 SGHNT and CDR2 YENEEA come from the germline V gene. J lost 1 base, V lost 1 base, and 5 bases had no gene match. The CDR3 has 16 amino acids. The CDR3 DNA reads TGTGCCAGCAGCTTAGGACAGGGGATTATCCAAGAGACCCAGTACTTC. Its protein product is CASSLGQGIIQETQYF.

J is TRBJ1-5 and V is TRBV20-1, with D possibly being TRBD1 (5 bases). Trimming took 5 bases from V and 2 from J, leaving 22 bases between them. The CDR3 spans 17 residues. The V gene's germline CDR1 is DFQATT and CDR2 SNEGSKA (reference sequence). DNA for the CDR3: TGCAGTGCTCGGGGTATAGAGCCGGGGGGGGGCAATCAGCCCCAGCATTTT. It codes for CSARGIEPGGGNQPQHF.

V and J are TRBV7-2 and TRBJ1-2; D is possibly TRBD1 (6 bases). The length of the CDR3 is 15 residues. Germline assignment: CDR1 SGHTA and CDR2 FQGNSA. The V end lost 5 bases, the J end lost 6 bases, and 19 bases lay between the germline ends. The CDR3 sequence: CASSREGGWGNGYTF. The CDR3 DNA reads TGTGCCAGCAGCCGAGAGGGGGGGTGGGGGAATGGCTACACCTTC.

The chain couples TRBV19 to TRBJ2-7; tentative D call: TRBD1 (5 bases). Germline V gene data show CDR1 as LNHDA and CDR2 as SQIVND (reference sequence). This CDR3 has 14 residues. Trimming stripped 5 bases from V and 0 bases from J, with 11 bases between. For the CDR3, the DNA is TGTGCCAGTAGTCCTACCAGGGCCTCCTACGAGCAGTACTTC. Protein sequence: CASSPTRASYEQYF.

This clonotype showed up just once. This chain joins TRBV7-2 and TRBJ2-1; D is possibly TRBD1 (6 bases). The CDR3 totals 17 residues. Germline V gene lookup returns CDR1 SGHTA and CDR2 FQGNSA. The V gene lost 5 bases and the J gene lost 2 bases, with 19 bases spanning the gap. DNA of the CDR3: TGTGCCAGCAGCCTGTACGCAGGGGACCTCACCTACAATGAGCAGTTCTTC. Protein: CASSLYAGDLTYNEQFF.

The rearrangement uses TRBV5-1 and TRBJ1-2; D is perhaps TRBD1 (5 bases). The length of the CDR3 is 15 residues. The germline V gene encodes CDR1 SGHRS and CDR2 YFSETQ. Deletions cut 0 bases from V and 3 bases from J, with 12 bases between. The CDR3 region has the DNA TGCGCCAGCAGCTTGGGGCAGGGATACGACTATGGCTACACCTTC. It yields the protein CASSLGQGYDYGYTF. Using reference TRBV5-1 and TRBJ1-2 for the parts outside the CDR3, the full variable domain is KAGVTQTPRYLIKTRGQQVTLSCSPISGHRSVSWYQQTPGQGLQFLFEYFSETQRNKGNFPGRFSGRQFSNSRSEMNVSTLELGDSALYLCASSLGQGYDYGYTFGSGTRLTVV.

This clonotype was counted between two and nine times. The chain joins TRBV7-2 to TRBJ1-1; D remains unclear. This CDR3 has 13 amino acids. Germline CDR1 is SGHTA and CDR2 is FQGNSA. Trimming took 3 bases from V and 3 from J, leaving 8 bases between them. This chain's CDR3 is CASSFYRDTEAFF. The CDR3 coding sequence is TGTGCCAGCAGCTTTTACCGGGACACTGAAGCTTTCTTT.

In this sample, this clonotype turned up a few times. The chain links TRBV28 to TRBJ2-3, with D hard to call. With 2 bases removed from V and 2 bases from J, the gap between germline ends came to 2 bases. Germline V gene data show CDR1 as MDHEN and CDR2 as SYDVKM. The CDR3 is 12 residues long. Here the CDR3 DNA reads TGTGCCAGCAGTTTAACCACAGATACGCAGTATTTT. Protein product: CASSLTTDTQYF.

The chain carries TRBV27 and TRBJ2-7; TRBD1 matches at 7 bases. The DNA end favors TRBJ2-5, so the J call may be wrong. This CDR3 contains 13 residues. Germline V gene sequence: CDR1 MNHEY, CDR2 SMNVEV (reference sequence). CDR3 protein: CASRTTGEETQYF. The DNA of the CDR3 is TGTGCCAGCAGAACTACAGGGGAAGAGACCCAGTACTTC.

The sample holds a few counts of this clonotype. This chain joins TRBV24-1 and TRBJ1-2, with D unresolved. Germline V gene data show CDR1 as KGHDR and CDR2 as SFDVKD. V shed 2 bases and J shed 0 bases, with 12 bases lying between them. The CDR3 is 16 residues long. As DNA, the CDR3 is TGTGCCACCAGTGATTCTAAACGGAGCGCTAACTATGGCTACACCTTC. Its translation: CATSDSKRSANYGYTF.

J is TRBJ1-4 and V is TRBV6-1, with 7 bases lining up with TRBD1. Germline CDR1 and CDR2: MNHNS and SASEGT. V shed 8 bases and J 3 bases; nucleotides not matched to a gene: 3. The CDR3 is made up of 13 amino acids. In DNA, the CDR3 is TGTGCCAGCGGGGACAGCCCTAATGAAAAACTGTTTTTT. Its translation is CASGDSPNEKLFF.

The CDR3 bases are TGTGCCAGCGGGAGGTCAGGCGAGGAGACCCAGTACTTC. Translation: CASGRSGEETQYF. The V call is TRBV7-9, the J call TRBJ2-5, with a weak D call TRBD2 (6 bases). Germline V gene sequence: CDR1 SEHNR, CDR2 FQNEAQ (reference sequence). V lost 8 bases and J 5 bases, leaving 15 bases between the germline ends. This CDR3 spans 13 amino acids.